Shown below are 17 T cell receptor beta chains from a single sample sequenced in a study of graft-versus-host responses after intestinal transplantation. Sequencing was performed with immunoSEQ multiplex PCR; in TCRdb, only in-frame clones are kept and a portion is missing. The sample carries some 45,000 clones, over 75% recorded once. The sample was PBMCs, taken 524 days after transplant. Every receptor here comes from a human patient who received an intestinal transplant, so some T cells may come from the graft donor.

The rearrangement joins TRBV19 to TRBJ2-3, with D possibly being TRBD2 (5 bases). CDR3 length equals 15 residues. Germline-derived CDR1 and CDR2 are LNHDA and SQIVND (reference sequence). Trimming cost V 3 bases and J 4 bases, with 14 bases left between them. This CDR3 is CASSMDRAAADTQYF. As DNA, the CDR3 is TGTGCCAGTAGTATGGATAGGGCAGCGGCAGATACGCAGTATTTT.

This rearrangement joins TRBV10-2 to TRBJ1-3; D unclear. The germline gives CDR1 WSHSY, CDR2 SAAADI. V shed 0 bases and J shed 3 bases, with 9 bases lying between them. The CDR3 runs 15 residues. CDR3 residues: CASSESVGFGNTIYF. The CDR3 nucleotides read TGCGCCAGCAGTGAGTCGGTAGGGTTTGGAAACACCATATATTTT.

This clone appeared a single time. The rearrangement links TRBV11-1 to TRBJ2-1; 12 bases are a match to TRBD2. V shed 10 bases, J shed 3 bases, and the junction held 10 bases outside the gene matches. This CDR3 has 16 amino acids. CDR1 is SGHAT, CDR2 FQDESV, per germline (reference sequence). The CDR3 DNA reads as TGTGCCACCCTTCCAAGGACTAGCGGGGACTACAATGAGCAGTTCTTC. Translated: CATLPRTSGDYNEQFF.

This chain uses TRBV6-5 with TRBJ1-1, with D tentatively TRBD1 (5 bases). Per the germline V gene, CDR1 is MNHEY and CDR2 is SVGAGI. V was pared by 0 bases and J by 4 bases, with 9 bases between. The CDR3 totals 14 residues. CDR3 sequence (DNA): TGTGCCAGCAGTTACTCGATTGGGGGCACTGAAGCTTTCTTT. This encodes CASSYSIGGTEAFF.

V is TRBV18 and J is TRBJ2-7; perhaps TRBD1 as D (6 bases). The CDR3 has 14 amino acids. Trimming pared 2 bases from V and 3 bases from J, leaving 11 bases between. Germline V gene data show CDR1 as KGHSH and CDR2 as LQKENI. CDR3 sequence reads: CASSPNRAGYEQYF. CDR3 nucleotide sequence: TGTGCCAGCTCACCAAACAGGGCGGGCTACGAGCAGTACTTC.

V and J are TRBV10-3 and TRBJ2-1; TRBD2 agrees at 11 bases. Losses at the gene ends were 10 bases for V and 0 bases for J; bases not matched to a gene: 11. The CDR3 is 17 residues long. Germline assignment: CDR1 ENHRY and CDR2 SYGVKD. Written as DNA, the CDR3 is TGTGCCACCAAAGACATTCTAGCGGGGGGCTCCTACAATGAGCAGTTCTTC. Amino acids: CATKDILAGGSYNEQFF.

This chain joins TRBV28 and TRBJ2-7; D possibly matches TRBD1 or TRBD2 (5 bases each). Germline values: CDR1 MDHEN, CDR2 SYDVKM. The V gene lost 3 bases and the J gene lost 5 bases, with 14 bases spanning the gap. This CDR3 comprises 14 residues. The DNA for the CDR3 is TGTGCCAGCAGTTTGGGACCACAAAGTAACGAGCAGTACTTC. Its translation: CASSLGPQSNEQYF.

The chain has TRBV28 and TRBJ1-2; D not certain. The CDR3 runs to 13 residues. Germline-derived CDR1 and CDR2 are MDHEN and SYDVKM. V was trimmed by 0 bases and J by 6 bases, leaving 8 bases between them. The CDR3 region is CASSLWGGDGYTF. The CDR3 bases are TGTGCCAGCAGTTTATGGGGAGGAGATGGCTACACCTTC.

The V call is TRBV29-1, the J call TRBJ2-7, with D perhaps TRBD1 or TRBD2 (8 bases each). The V and J ends lost 4 bases and 4 bases respectively, with 14 bases between them. CDR1 SQVTM and CDR2 ANQGSEA come from the germline V gene. This CDR3 region has 13 residues. Written as DNA, the CDR3 is TGCAGCGTTGGACAGGGGACTAGTTACGAGCAGTACTTC. It encodes CSVGQGTSYEQYF.

V is TRBV6-6 and J is TRBJ2-1; D unresolved. This CDR3 comprises 13 residues. The V gene's germline CDR1 is MNHNY and CDR2 SVGAGI (reference sequence). Trimming left V 0 bases short and J 6 bases short, with 6 bases between. Written as DNA, the CDR3 is TGTGCCAGCAGTTACTCAGGTCCCAATGAGCAGTTCTTC. It specifies CASSYSGPNEQFF.

This clone was detected only a few times. The rearrangement links TRBV2 to TRBJ2-7; 8 bases line up with TRBD1. Germline V gene data show CDR1 as SNHLY and CDR2 as FYNNEI. The J segment lost 0 bases and the V segment lost 6 bases, leaving 4 bases of the junction unmatched. This CDR3 spans 14 amino acids. The CDR3 here is CASRTGQGSYEQYF. CDR3 nucleotide sequence: TGTGCCAGCAGGACAGGACAGGGCTCCTACGAGCAGTACTTC.

The chain links TRBV7-2 to TRBJ1-2, with 9 bases identical to TRBD1. V gave up 3 bases and J gave up 8 bases; unmatched junction bases: 10. CDR1 SGHTA and CDR2 FQGNSA come from the germline V gene. This CDR3 is built from 15 residues. CDR3 DNA: TGTGCCAGCAGCTTCGACCCGACAGGGGGGAACGGCTACACCTTC. This gives the protein CASSFDPTGGNGYTF. Full variable domain (rest looked up from reference TRBV7-2 and TRBJ1-2): GAGVSQSPSNKVTEKGKDVELRCDPISGHTALYWYRQSLGQGLEFLIYFQGNSAPDKSGLPSDRFSAERTGGSVSTLTIQRTQQEDSAVYLCASSFDPTGGNGYTFGSGTRLTVV.

This clone was recorded once. V is TRBV7-9 and J is TRBJ2-7; unclear D gene. The V end was cut by 5 bases, the J end by 0 bases, with 5 bases between. Germline CDR1 and CDR2: SEHNR and FQNEAQ (reference sequence). The CDR3 is made up of 12 amino acids. The CDR3 DNA reads TGTGCCAGCAGCGCTCCCTCCTACGAGCAGTACTTC. Protein product: CASSAPSYEQYF.

This sequence joins TRBV29-1 and TRBJ2-3, with 7 nucleotides matching TRBD2. Germline values: CDR1 SQVTM, CDR2 ANQGSEA. The J segment lost 2 bases and the V segment lost 3 bases, leaving 8 bases of the junction unmatched. The CDR3 is 15 amino acids. CDR3 loop: CSVEASSGPTDTQYF. The CDR3 bases are TGCAGCGTTGAGGCCTCTAGCGGCCCCACAGATACGCAGTATTTT.

The V gene is TRBV6-4, the J gene TRBJ1-1; D call uncertain. This CDR3 comprises 13 residues. V was pared by 0 bases and J by 8 bases, with 10 bases between. Germline assignment: CDR1 MRHNA and CDR2 SNTAGT. The CDR3 sequence is CASSDSPAGEAFF. The DNA of the CDR3 is TGTGCCAGCAGTGACTCTCCGGCAGGCGAAGCTTTCTTT.

The chain uses TRBV21-1 and TRBJ1-2; TRBD1 was called by the table and not checked on the DNA. TRBV21-1 is annotated as a pseudogene. This CDR3 comprises 15 residues. CDR3 DNA: TGTGCCAGCAGCAAACAGGGGACGACTAACTATGGCTACACCTTC. Translated, it gives CASSKQGTTNYGYTF.

The rearrangement uses TRBV7-9 and TRBJ2-4; TRBD2 matches at 11 bases. V lost 4 bases and J lost 3; bases outside the gene matches: 14. Germline V lookup: CDR1 SEHNR, CDR2 FQNEAQ (reference sequence). The CDR3 covers 19 residues. The CDR3 DNA reads as TGTGCCAGCAGCTCTCCGAGCTTATCTAGCGGGAGGAGCAAAAACATTCAGTACTTC. It specifies CASSSPSLSSGRSKNIQYF.